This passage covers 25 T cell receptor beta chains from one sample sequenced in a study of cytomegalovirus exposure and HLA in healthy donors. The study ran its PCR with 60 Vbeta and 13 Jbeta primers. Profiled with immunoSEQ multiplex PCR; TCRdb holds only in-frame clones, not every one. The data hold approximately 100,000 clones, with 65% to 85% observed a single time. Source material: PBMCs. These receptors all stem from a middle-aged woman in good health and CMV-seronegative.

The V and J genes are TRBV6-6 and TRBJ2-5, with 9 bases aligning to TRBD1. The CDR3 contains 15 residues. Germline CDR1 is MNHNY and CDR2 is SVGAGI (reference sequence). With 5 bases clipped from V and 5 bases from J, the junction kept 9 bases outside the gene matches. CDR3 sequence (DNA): TGTGCCAGCAGTAAACAGGACAGGGGCCGGGAGACCCAGTACTTC. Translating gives CASSKQDRGRETQYF.

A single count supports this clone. The CDR3 coding sequence is TGTGCCAGCTCACCGGAGAGAGAAGCTTTCTTT. Its protein product is CASSPEREAFF. V usage is TRBV18 and J usage is TRBJ1-1; D is ambiguous. CDR3 length: 11 amino acids. Trimming took off 3 bases at V and 8 bases at J, with 7 bases between the two ends. Germline V gives CDR1 KGHSH, CDR2 LQKENI.

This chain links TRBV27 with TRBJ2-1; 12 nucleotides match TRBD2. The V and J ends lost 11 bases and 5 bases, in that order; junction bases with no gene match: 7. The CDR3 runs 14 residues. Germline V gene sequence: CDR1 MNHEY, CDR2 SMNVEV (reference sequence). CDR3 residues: CAAGGLAGNNEQFF. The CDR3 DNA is TGTGCCGCTGGGGGACTAGCGGGCAACAATGAGCAGTTCTTC.

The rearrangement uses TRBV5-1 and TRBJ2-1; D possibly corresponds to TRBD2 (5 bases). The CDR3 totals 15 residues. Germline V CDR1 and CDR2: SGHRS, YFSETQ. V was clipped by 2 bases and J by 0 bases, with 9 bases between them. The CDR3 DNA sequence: TGCGCCAGCAGCTTAAGCGGTTCCTCCTACAATGAGCAGTTCTTC. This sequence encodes CASSLSGSSYNEQFF.

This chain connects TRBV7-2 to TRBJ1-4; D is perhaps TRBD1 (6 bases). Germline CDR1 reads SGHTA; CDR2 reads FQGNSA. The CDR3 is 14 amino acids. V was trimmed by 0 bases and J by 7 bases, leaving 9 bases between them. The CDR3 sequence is CASSLARGTEKLFF. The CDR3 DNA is TGTGCCAGCAGCTTAGCCAGGGGAACTGAAAAACTGTTTTTT.

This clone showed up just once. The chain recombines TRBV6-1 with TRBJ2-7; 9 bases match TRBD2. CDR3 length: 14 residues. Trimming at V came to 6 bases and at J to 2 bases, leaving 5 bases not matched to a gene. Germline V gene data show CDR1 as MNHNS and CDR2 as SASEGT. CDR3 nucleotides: TGTGCCAGCAGCGAGACTAGCGGCCCCTACGAGCAGTACTTC. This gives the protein CASSETSGPYEQYF.

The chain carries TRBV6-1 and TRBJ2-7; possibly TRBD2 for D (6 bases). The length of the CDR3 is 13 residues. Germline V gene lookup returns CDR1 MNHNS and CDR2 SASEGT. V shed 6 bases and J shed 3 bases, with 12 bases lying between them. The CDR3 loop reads CASSGTPIYEQYF. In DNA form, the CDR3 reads TGTGCCAGCAGCGGGACTCCCATCTACGAGCAGTACTTC.

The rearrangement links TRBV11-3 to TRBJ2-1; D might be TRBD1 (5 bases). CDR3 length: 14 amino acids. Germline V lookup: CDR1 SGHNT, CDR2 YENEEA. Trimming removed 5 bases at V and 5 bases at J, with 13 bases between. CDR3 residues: CASSKAGLNNEQFF. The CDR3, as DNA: TGTGCCAGCAGCAAGGCAGGGTTGAACAATGAGCAGTTCTTC.

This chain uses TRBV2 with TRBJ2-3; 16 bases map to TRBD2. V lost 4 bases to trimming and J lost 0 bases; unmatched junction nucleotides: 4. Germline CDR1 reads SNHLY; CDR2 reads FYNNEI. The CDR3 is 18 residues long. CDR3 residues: CASSAGLAGGTSTDTQYF. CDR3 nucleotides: TGTGCCAGCAGTGCGGGACTAGCGGGAGGGACTAGCACAGATACGCAGTATTTT.

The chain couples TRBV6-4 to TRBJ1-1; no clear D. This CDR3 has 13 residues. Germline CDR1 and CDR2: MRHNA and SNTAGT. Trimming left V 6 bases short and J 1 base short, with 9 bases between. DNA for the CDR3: TGTGCCAGCAGGACACAAGGGAACACTGAAGCTTTCTTT. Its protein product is CASRTQGNTEAFF.

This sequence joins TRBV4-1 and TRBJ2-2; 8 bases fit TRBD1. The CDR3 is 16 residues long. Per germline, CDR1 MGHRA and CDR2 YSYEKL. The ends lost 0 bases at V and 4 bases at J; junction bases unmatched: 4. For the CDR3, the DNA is TGCGCCAGCAGCCAAGAGGCAGGGGGCGTCACCGGGGAGCTGTTTTTT. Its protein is CASSQEAGGVTGELFF.

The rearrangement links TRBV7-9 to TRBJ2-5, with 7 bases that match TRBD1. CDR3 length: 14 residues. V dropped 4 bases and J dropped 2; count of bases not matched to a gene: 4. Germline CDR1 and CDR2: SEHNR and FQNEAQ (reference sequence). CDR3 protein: CASSSGDSQETQYF. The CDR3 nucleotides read TGTGCCAGCAGCTCCGGGGACAGTCAAGAGACCCAGTACTTC.

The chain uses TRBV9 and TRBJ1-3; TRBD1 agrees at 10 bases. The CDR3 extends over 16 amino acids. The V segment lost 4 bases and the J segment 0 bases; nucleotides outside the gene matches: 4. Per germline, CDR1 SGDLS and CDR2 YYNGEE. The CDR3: CASSPGQGISGNTIYF. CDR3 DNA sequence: TGTGCCAGCAGCCCGGGACAGGGGATCTCTGGAAACACCATATATTTT.

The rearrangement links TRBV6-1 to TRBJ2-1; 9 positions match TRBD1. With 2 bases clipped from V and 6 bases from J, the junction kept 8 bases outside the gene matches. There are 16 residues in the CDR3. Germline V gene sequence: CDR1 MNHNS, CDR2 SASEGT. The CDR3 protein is CASSEKYETGGNEQFF. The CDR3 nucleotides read TGTGCCAGCAGTGAAAAATACGAGACAGGGGGCAATGAGCAGTTCTTC.

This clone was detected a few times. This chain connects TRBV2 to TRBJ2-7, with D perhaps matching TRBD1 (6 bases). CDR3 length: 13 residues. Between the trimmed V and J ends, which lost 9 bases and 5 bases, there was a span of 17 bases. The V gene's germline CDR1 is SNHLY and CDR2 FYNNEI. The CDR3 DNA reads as TGTGCCAGAAAACTTACAGGGACCCACGAGCAGTACTTC. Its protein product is CARKLTGTHEQYF.

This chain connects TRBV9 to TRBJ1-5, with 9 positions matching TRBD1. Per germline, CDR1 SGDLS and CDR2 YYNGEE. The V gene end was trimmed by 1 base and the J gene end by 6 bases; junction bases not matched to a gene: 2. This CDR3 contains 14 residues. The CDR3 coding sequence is TGTGCCAGCAGCGTAACAGGGGGCACTCAGCCCCAGCATTTT. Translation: CASSVTGGTQPQHF.

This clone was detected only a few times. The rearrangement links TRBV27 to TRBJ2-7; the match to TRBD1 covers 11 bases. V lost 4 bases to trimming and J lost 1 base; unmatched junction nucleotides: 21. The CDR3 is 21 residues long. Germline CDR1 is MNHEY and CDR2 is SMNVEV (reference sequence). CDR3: CASSSSFPGTGGPGSSYEQYF. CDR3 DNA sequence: TGTGCCAGCAGTTCCTCCTTCCCCGGGACAGGGGGACCCGGGTCGTCCTACGAGCAGTACTTC.

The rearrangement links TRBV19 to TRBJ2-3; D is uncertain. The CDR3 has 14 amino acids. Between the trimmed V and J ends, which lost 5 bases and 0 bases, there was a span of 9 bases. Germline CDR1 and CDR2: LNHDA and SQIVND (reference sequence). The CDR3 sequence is CASSELPSTDTQYF. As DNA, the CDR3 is TGTGCCAGTAGTGAGCTTCCAAGCACAGATACGCAGTATTTT.

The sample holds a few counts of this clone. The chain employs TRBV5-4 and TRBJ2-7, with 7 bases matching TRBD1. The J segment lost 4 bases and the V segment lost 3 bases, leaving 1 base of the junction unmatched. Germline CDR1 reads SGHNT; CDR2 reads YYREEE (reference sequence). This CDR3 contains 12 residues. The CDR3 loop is CASSWDRYEQYF. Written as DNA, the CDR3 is TGTGCCAGCAGCTGGGACAGATACGAGCAGTACTTC.

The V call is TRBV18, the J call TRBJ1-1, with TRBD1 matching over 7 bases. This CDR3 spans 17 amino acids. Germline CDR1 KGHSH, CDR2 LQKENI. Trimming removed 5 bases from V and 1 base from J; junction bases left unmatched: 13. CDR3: CASSTMRARTGNTEAFF. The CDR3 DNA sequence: TGTGCCAGCTCAACCATGAGGGCACGGACAGGGAACACTGAAGCTTTCTTT.

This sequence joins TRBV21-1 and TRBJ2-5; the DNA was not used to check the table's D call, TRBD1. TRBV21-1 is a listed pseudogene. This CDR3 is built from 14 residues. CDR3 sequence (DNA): TGTGCCAGCAGCAAACCGGACATAATTGAGACCCAGTACTTC. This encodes CASSKPDIIETQYF.

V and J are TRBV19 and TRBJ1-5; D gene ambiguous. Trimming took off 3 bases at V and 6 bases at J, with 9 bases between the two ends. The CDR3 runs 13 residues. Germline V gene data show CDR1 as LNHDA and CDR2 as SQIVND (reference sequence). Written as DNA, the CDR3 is TGTGCCAGTAGTATTCTTGCGAGTCAGCCCCAGCATTTT. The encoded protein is CASSILASQPQHF. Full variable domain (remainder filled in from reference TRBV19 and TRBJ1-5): DGGITQSPKYLFRKEGQNVTLSCEQNLNHDAMYWYRQDPGQGLRLIYYSQIVNDFQKGDIAEGYSVSREKKESFPLTVTSAQKNPTAFYLCASSILASQPQHFGDGTRLSIL.

The CDR3 region is CASSVGGTGPGEQFF. The CDR3 region has the DNA TGTGCCAGCAGCGTAGGAGGGACAGGGCCGGGTGAGCAGTTCTTC. This rearrangement joins TRBV9 to TRBJ2-1; 9 bases align to TRBD1. The V and J ends lost 0 bases and 9 bases, in that order; junction bases with no gene match: 7. The CDR3 has 15 amino acids. Germline CDR1 and CDR2: SGDLS and YYNGEE. The variable domain in full, completed from reference TRBV9 and TRBJ2-1, reads DSGVTQTPKHLITATGQRVTLRCSPRSGDLSVYWYQQSLDQGLQFLIQYYNGEERAKGNILERFSAQQFPDLHSELNLSSLELGDSALYFCASSVGGTGPGEQFFGPGTRLTVL.

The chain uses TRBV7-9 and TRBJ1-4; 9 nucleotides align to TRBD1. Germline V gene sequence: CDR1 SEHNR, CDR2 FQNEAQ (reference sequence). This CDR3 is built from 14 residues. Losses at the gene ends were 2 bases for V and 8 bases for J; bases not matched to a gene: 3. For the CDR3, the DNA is TGTGCCAGCAGCTTAACAGGGGGCGCCGAAAAACTGTTTTTT. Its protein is CASSLTGGAEKLFF.

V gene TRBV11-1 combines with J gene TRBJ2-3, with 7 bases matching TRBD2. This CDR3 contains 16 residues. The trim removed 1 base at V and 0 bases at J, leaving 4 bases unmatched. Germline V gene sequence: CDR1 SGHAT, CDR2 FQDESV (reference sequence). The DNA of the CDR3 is TGTGCCAGCAGCTTAGTTGGGGGGGGAAGCACAGATACGCAGTATTTT. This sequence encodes CASSLVGGGSTDTQYF.